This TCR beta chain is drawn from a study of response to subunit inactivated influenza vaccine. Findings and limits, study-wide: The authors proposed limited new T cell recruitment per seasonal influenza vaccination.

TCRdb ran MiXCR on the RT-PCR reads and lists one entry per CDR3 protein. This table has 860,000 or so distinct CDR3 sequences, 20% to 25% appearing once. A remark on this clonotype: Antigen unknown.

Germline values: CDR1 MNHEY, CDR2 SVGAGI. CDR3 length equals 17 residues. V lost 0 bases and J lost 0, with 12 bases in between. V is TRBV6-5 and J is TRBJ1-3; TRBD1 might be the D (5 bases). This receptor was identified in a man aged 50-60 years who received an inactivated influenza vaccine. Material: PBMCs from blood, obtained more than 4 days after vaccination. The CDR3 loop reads CASSYSRQGSSGNTIYF. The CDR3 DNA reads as TGTGCCAGCAGTTACTCGAGGCAGGGAAGCTCTGGAAACACCATATATTTT.